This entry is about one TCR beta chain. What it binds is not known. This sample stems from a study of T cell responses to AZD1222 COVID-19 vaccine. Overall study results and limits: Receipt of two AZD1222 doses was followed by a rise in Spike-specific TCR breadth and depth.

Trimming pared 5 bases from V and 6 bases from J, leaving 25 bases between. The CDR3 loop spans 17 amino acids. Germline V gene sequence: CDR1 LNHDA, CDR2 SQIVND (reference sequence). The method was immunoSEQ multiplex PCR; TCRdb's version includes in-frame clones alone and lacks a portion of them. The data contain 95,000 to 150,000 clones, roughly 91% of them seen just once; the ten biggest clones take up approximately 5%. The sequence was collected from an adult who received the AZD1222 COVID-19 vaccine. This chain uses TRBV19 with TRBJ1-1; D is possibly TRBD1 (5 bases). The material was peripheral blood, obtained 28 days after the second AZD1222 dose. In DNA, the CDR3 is TGTGCCAGTAGTCCCGTTATAACTCCGGGACTCCCACCTGAAGCTTTCTTT. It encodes CASSPVITPGLPPEAFF.